One sample yielded the 27 T cell receptor beta chains listed below, sequenced in a study of human T cells and chemical hapten exposure. Using its own MiXCR run on the RACE reads, TCRdb lists one record per CDR3 protein. The sample contains under 75,000 distinct CDR3 sequences, 7.5% to 9.5% of which appear only once. Time point noted: patch test 2, 6 weeks after DPC sensitization. The treatment is: therapeutic diphenylcyclopropenone sensitization with weekly scalp DPC. This material consisted of whole blood, taken in connection with sensitization to the hapten diphenylcyclopropenone (DPC). Every receptor here comes from a woman aged 45-65 years with alopecia areata. Some clones in this sample may be carry-over from other donors' samples.

This clonotype occurred many times. V and J are TRBV27 and TRBJ1-1; the D gene is possibly TRBD1 (5 bases). Germline CDR1 and CDR2: MNHEY and SMNVEV (reference sequence). This CDR3 comprises 14 residues. V was trimmed by 7 bases and J by 0 bases, leaving 12 bases between them. CDR3 amino acids: CASTKAGMNTEAFF. Written as DNA, the CDR3 is TGTGCCAGCACCAAGGCAGGGATGAACACTGAAGCTTTCTTT.

This clonotype was counted a few times. CDR3 loop: CASSEGAGTGANVLTF. DNA for the CDR3: TGTGCCAGCAGTGAAGGGGCAGGGACTGGGGCCAACGTCCTGACTTTC. The V and J genes are TRBV6-1 and TRBJ2-6; weak D call: TRBD1 (5 bases). V dropped 1 base and J dropped 2 bases, with 9 bases sitting between them. The germline V gene has CDR1 MNHNS and CDR2 SASEGT. The CDR3 sequence is 16 residues long.

This clonotype was detected many times. The V and J genes are TRBV7-9 and TRBJ1-2, with D hard to call. The CDR3 contains 14 residues. Germline CDR1 SEHNR, CDR2 FQNEAQ (reference sequence). Trimming cost V 5 bases and J 6 bases, with 16 bases left between them. In DNA form, the CDR3 reads TGTGCCAGCAGCCCTGGTCGGATCCTTGATGGCTACACCTTC. Amino acid sequence: CASSPGRILDGYTF.

This clonotype came up a few times. The rearrangement joins TRBV12-3 or TRBV12-4 to TRBJ1-4; 7 bases map to TRBD1. CDR3 length: 14 amino acids. The V and J ends lost 5 bases and 11 bases, in that order; junction bases with no gene match: 11. CDR3 DNA sequence: TGTGCCAGCAGTAGCCGGGACAGTGGACGCAAACTGTTTTTT. It codes for CASSSRDSGRKLFF.

This clonotype was seen only a few times. V gene TRBV18 combines with J gene TRBJ1-5; 7 bases line up with TRBD1. The CDR3 has 14 amino acids. V was pared by 4 bases and J by 5 bases, with 5 bases of the junction left unmatched. From germline, CDR1 is KGHSH and CDR2 LQKENI. CDR3 in amino acids: CASSLQGLDQPQHF. In nucleotides, the CDR3 is TGTGCCAGCTCACTACAGGGGTTGGATCAGCCCCAGCATTTT.

This clonotype was picked up a small number of times. The V gene is TRBV27, the J gene TRBJ1-2; a possible D gene is TRBD1 (5 bases). This CDR3 is built from 13 residues. V gave up 3 bases and J gave up 9 bases, with 14 bases separating them. Germline assignment: CDR1 MNHEY and CDR2 SMNVEV (reference sequence). CDR3 protein: CASSLGPSRSYTF. The CDR3 nucleotides read TGTGCCAGCAGTTTGGGACCCTCAAGGAGCTACACCTTC.

The J gene is TRBJ2-7, the V gene TRBV5-4, with D hard to call. Germline loops: CDR1 SGHNT, CDR2 YYREEE (reference sequence). CDR3 length equals 13 residues. Trimming took off 0 bases at V and 7 bases at J, with 11 bases between the two ends. This CDR3 is CASSLDPNGEQYF. CDR3 bases: TGTGCCAGCAGCTTGGACCCCAATGGGGAGCAGTACTTC.

This clonotype was seen many times. The gene calls are TRBV20-1 and TRBJ2-5; D ambiguous. Germline assignment: CDR1 DFQATT and CDR2 SNEGSKA (reference sequence). CDR3 length: 10 residues. Between the trimmed V and J ends, which lost 4 bases and 6 bases, there was a span of 6 bases. The CDR3 sequence is CSAKRKTQYF. DNA for the CDR3: TGCAGTGCTAAAAGGAAGACCCAGTACTTC.

The rearrangement joins TRBV6-5 to TRBJ2-7; 10 bases line up with TRBD1. The V segment lost 0 bases and the J segment 6 bases; nucleotides outside the gene matches: 5. This CDR3 is 15 amino acids long. Germline loops: CDR1 MNHEY, CDR2 SVGAGI. In DNA form, the CDR3 reads TGTGCCAGCAGTTACTCCGGGACAGGGGACGGCGAGCAGTACTTC. It encodes CASSYSGTGDGEQYF.

At least ten counts were recorded for this clonotype. This chain joins TRBV29-1 and TRBJ1-5; D uncertain. The CDR3 is 12 residues long. Germline lookup yields CDR1 SQVTM and CDR2 ANQGSEA. V was cut by 6 bases and J by 3 bases, with 9 bases left in between. The CDR3: CSVGDSNQPQHF. The CDR3 bases are TGCAGCGTCGGGGATTCCAATCAGCCCCAGCATTTT.

The sample holds a few counts of this clonotype. The genes are TRBV7-2 and TRBJ2-3; 8 nucleotides match TRBD2. Germline V gene lookup returns CDR1 SGHTA and CDR2 FQGNSA. The CDR3 loop spans 15 amino acids. Germline trimming cut 2 bases from V and 4 bases from J; bases unmatched to any gene: 5. The DNA for the CDR3 is TGTGCCAGCAGCTTACATCGGGGGGGGGCAGATACGCAGTATTTT. Residues: CASSLHRGGADTQYF.

There are a few counts of this clonotype. The chain joins TRBV7-9 to TRBJ2-7; D is perhaps TRBD1 (5 bases). The CDR3 runs 14 residues. V was trimmed by 5 bases and J by 0 bases, leaving 11 bases between them. Germline CDR1 and CDR2: SEHNR and FQNEAQ (reference sequence). CDR3 loop: CASSPTDSSYEQYF. Here the CDR3 DNA reads TGTGCCAGCAGCCCTACCGACAGCTCCTACGAGCAGTACTTC.

This sequence joins TRBV3-1 and TRBJ1-2; D is unclear. The CDR3 runs to 14 residues. Trimming left V 0 bases short and J 8 bases short, with 13 bases between. CDR1 and CDR2 from the germline V gene are LGHDT and YNNKEL (reference sequence). This CDR3 reads CASSQDLVPQGYTF. The CDR3 DNA follows: TGTGCCAGCAGCCAAGATCTCGTGCCACAGGGCTACACCTTC.

The gene calls are TRBV14 and TRBJ1-4; no definite D call. Trimming took off 1 base at V and 2 bases at J, with 11 bases between the two ends. The CDR3 is 16 amino acids. Germline CDR1 and CDR2: SGHDN and FVKESK. The DNA for the CDR3 is TGTGCCAGCAGCCAAGCAACGGGCTGGACTAATGAAAAACTGTTTTTT. Translation: CASSQATGWTNEKLFF.

The rearrangement joins TRBV28 to TRBJ2-7; possible D gene TRBD1, 6 bases. Germline-derived CDR1 and CDR2 are MDHEN and SYDVKM. This CDR3 comprises 17 residues. Deletions cut 2 bases from V and 5 bases from J, with 22 bases between. CDR3 loop: CASSLVRWGRGSHEQYF. As DNA, the CDR3 is TGTGCCAGCAGTTTAGTCCGGTGGGGCAGGGGATCCCACGAGCAGTACTTC.

The V and J genes are TRBV28 and TRBJ2-7, with 8 nucleotides matching TRBD1. The CDR3 has 14 residues. Germline V lookup: CDR1 MDHEN, CDR2 SYDVKM. The trim removed 1 base at V and 6 bases at J, leaving 5 bases unmatched. CDR3 region: CASSLSQGVREQYF. The CDR3 nucleotides are TGTGCCAGCAGTTTATCACAGGGGGTTCGCGAGCAGTACTTC.

V is TRBV19 and J is TRBJ2-3; D not resolved. Trimming pared 5 bases from V and 1 base from J, leaving 13 bases between. This CDR3 region has 15 residues. Germline V lookup: CDR1 LNHDA, CDR2 SQIVND (reference sequence). In DNA, the CDR3 is TGTGCCAGTAGTCCAGCGCGTCGAGGCACAGATACGCAGTATTTT. Translation gives CASSPARRGTDTQYF.

A few counts support this clonotype. The chain carries TRBV10-3 and TRBJ2-1, with no clear D. CDR3 length equals 12 residues. CDR1 ENHRY and CDR2 SYGVKD come from the germline V gene. The V end was cut by 7 bases, the J end by 10 bases, with 14 bases between. CDR3 nucleotides: TGTGCCATCAAGTCGTTCACTGGCGAGCAGTTCTTC. Its translation is CAIKSFTGEQFF.

V is TRBV4-1 and J is TRBJ2-6; D uncertain. In germline, CDR1 is MGHRA, CDR2 YSYEKL. The CDR3 extends over 16 amino acids. V was pared by 1 base and J by 2 bases, with 9 bases between. The CDR3 protein is CASSQVDGTGANVLTF. DNA of the CDR3: TGCGCCAGCAGCCAAGTGGATGGGACTGGGGCCAACGTCCTGACTTTC.

Points on this clonotype: A read error may be the cause here, since a much bigger clone is one base away. The CDR3 nucleotides read TGTGCCAGCAGCCAAGAAGGGGGCGACAGCTATGGCTACACCTTC. Amino acid sequence: CASSQEGGDSYGYTF. This chain connects TRBV3-1 to TRBJ1-2; 7 bases match TRBD1. The CDR3 covers 15 residues. J was trimmed by 4 bases and V by 0 bases; bases with no gene match: 5. Germline V gives CDR1 LGHDT, CDR2 YNNKEL (reference sequence).

The chain is built from TRBV28 and TRBJ2-7; tentatively, D is TRBD2 (7 bases). Germline V gene lookup returns CDR1 MDHEN and CDR2 SYDVKM. V gave up 7 bases and J gave up 0 bases, with 19 bases separating them. The CDR3 totals 16 residues. CDR3 sequence reads: CASTKGGVHSSYEQYF. The CDR3 DNA reads TGTGCCAGCACCAAAGGGGGGGTCCATAGCTCCTACGAGCAGTACTTC.

Many counts were recorded for this clonotype. The chain couples TRBV29-1 to TRBJ2-1; D possibly matches TRBD1 or TRBD2 (6 bases each). V was shortened by 7 bases and J by 6 bases, with 16 bases between the two germline ends. Germline V gene sequence: CDR1 SQVTM, CDR2 ANQGSEA. This CDR3 spans 13 amino acids. The CDR3 sequence: CSGSYGGGNEQFF. The DNA for the CDR3 is TGCAGCGGTAGTTACGGAGGGGGCAATGAGCAGTTCTTC.

This clonotype was observed at least ten times. This chain uses TRBV12-3 or TRBV12-4 with TRBJ2-1; D may be TRBD2 (7 bases). This CDR3 contains 13 residues. Trimming removed 3 bases at V and 10 bases at J, with 13 bases between. The CDR3 reads CASSFNGGREQFF. The CDR3 DNA reads TGTGCCAGCAGTTTTAACGGGGGGCGGGAGCAGTTCTTC.

This clonotype has a count of ten or more. The CDR3 is CASSVSGRTDEQYF. DNA of the CDR3: TGTGCCAGCAGCGTAAGCGGGAGGACCGACGAGCAGTACTTC. This sequence joins TRBV9 and TRBJ2-7, with 9 bases matching TRBD2. From germline, CDR1 is SGDLS and CDR2 YYNGEE. The CDR3 has 14 amino acids. V was clipped by 1 base and J by 5 bases; unmatched bases: 4.

This rearrangement joins TRBV11-2 to TRBJ2-6; possibly TRBD1 for D (6 bases). From germline, CDR1 is SGHAT and CDR2 FQNNGV. V was trimmed by 6 bases and J by 4 bases, leaving 13 bases between them. CDR3 size: 15 residues. The CDR3 region has the DNA TGTGCCAGCAGGGGAAACAGGGCCGGGGCCAACGTCCTGACTTTC. This translates into CASRGNRAGANVLTF. Full variable domain (outside the CDR3, taken from reference TRBV11-2 and TRBJ2-6): EAGVAQSPRYKIIEKRQSVAFWCNPISGHATLYWYQQILGQGPKLLIQFQNNGVVDDSQLPKDRFSAERLKGVDSTLKIQPAKLEDSAVYLCASRGNRAGANVLTFGAGSRLTVL.

The table lists this clonotype with many counts. The chain employs TRBV6-6 and TRBJ1-2, with 7 bases identical to TRBD1. The V gene end was trimmed by 4 bases and the J gene end by 6 bases; junction bases not matched to a gene: 8. The CDR3 loop spans 14 amino acids. Germline assignment: CDR1 MNHNY and CDR2 SVGAGI (reference sequence). CDR3 DNA: TGTGCCAGCAGTTTAACGACAGGGTCCGATGGCTACACCTTC. It encodes CASSLTTGSDGYTF.

The chain uses TRBV12-3 or TRBV12-4 and TRBJ1-1; 11 bases agree with TRBD1. After removal of 6 bases from V and 3 bases from J, the junction contained 9 bases not matched to a gene. This CDR3 is 16 amino acids long. In DNA form, the CDR3 reads TGTGCCAGCAGCCCGGACAGGGGGCCCCGGGACACTGAAGCTTTCTTT. Protein: CASSPDRGPRDTEAFF.